This is a list of T cell receptor beta chains from one sample in a study of cytomegalovirus exposure and HLA in healthy donors. This table comes from immunoSEQ multiplex PCR, and its TCRdb copy is limited to in-frame clones, with some not included. The sample has roughly 250,000 clones; 75% to 85% are singletons. Sequencing was carried out using PBMCs. Receptor source: a girl between 2 and 10 years old in good health and CMV-seronegative. Each CDR3 is given with its conserved first and last residue. Fields, in order: clone size, V gene, J gene, D gene, CDR3 protein, CDR3 DNA. D genes are given only for firm matches. The size field is filled for only some rows; it gives once, few, many or a size class.

>NA|TRBV28|TRBJ1-1|TRBD1
CASSNRGLYTEAFF
TGTGCCAGCAGCAACAGGGGGCTATACACTGAAGCTTTCTTT
>NA|TRBV28|TRBJ1-1|NA
CASSLSSGFGTEAFF
TGTGCCAGCAGTTTATCTTCAGGGTTCGGCACTGAAGCTTTCTTT
>once|TRBV21-1|TRBJ2-5|NA
CASIQGDRETQYF
TGTGCCAGCATCCAGGGGGACAGAGAGACCCAGTACTTC
>NA|TRBV6-5|TRBJ2-7|NA
CASTDGDSVEQYF
TGTGCCAGCACTGATGGGGATAGCGTCGAGCAGTACTTC
>NA|TRBV6-5|TRBJ1-4|NA
CASSPTGFEKLFF
TGTGCCAGCAGTCCCACAGGTTTTGAAAAACTGTTTTTT
>few|TRBV15|TRBJ1-6|TRBD1
CATSRDRGQNSPLHF
TGTGCCACCAGCAGAGACAGGGGGCAAAATTCACCCCTCCACTTT
>NA|TRBV18|TRBJ2-7|TRBD2
CASSPPQLAGAYEQYF
TGTGCCAGCTCACCACCACAGTTAGCGGGGGCATACGAGCAGTACTTC
>NA|TRBV27|TRBJ2-3|TRBD2
CASSFASGVSTDTQYF
TGTGCCAGCAGTTTTGCTAGCGGGGTAAGCACAGATACGCAGTATTTT
>NA|TRBV2|TRBJ2-4|TRBD1
CASSALGQLAKNIQYF
TGTGCCAGCAGTGCCTTGGGACAGCTAGCCAAAAACATTCAGTACTTC
>NA|TRBV5-6|TRBJ1-2|NA
CASSPTDSYGYTF
TGTGCCAGCAGCCCAACAGACAGTTACGGCTACACCTTC
>NA|TRBV7-8|TRBJ2-5|TRBD2
CASSSGTSGGGDRETQYF
TGTGCCAGCAGCTCAGGGACTAGCGGGGGGGGCGACCGTGAGACCCAGTACTTC
>NA|TRBV10-3|TRBJ2-7|TRBD2
CAISEPGLAGLANYEQYF
TGTGCCATCAGTGAGCCAGGACTAGCGGGACTTGCCAACTACGAGCAGTACTTC
>NA|TRBV13|TRBJ2-3|NA
CASSSPAERADTQYF
TGTGCCAGCAGCTCCCCGGCCGAGAGGGCAGATACGCAGTATTTT
>NA|TRBV13|TRBJ2-1|NA
CASSPPDSRINNEQFF
TGTGCCAGCAGCCCCCCTGACTCGCGGATTAACAATGAGCAGTTCTTC
>NA|TRBV13|TRBJ2-5|TRBD2
CASSKTSGRPRETQYF
TGTGCCAGCAGTAAAACTAGCGGGAGGCCAAGGGAGACCCAGTACTTC
>NA|TRBV9|TRBJ2-3|TRBD1
CASSVQGENRDTQYF
TGTGCCAGCAGCGTACAGGGGGAGAATAGAGATACGCAGTATTTT
>NA|TRBV28|TRBJ2-6|NA
CASSPSRDKSSGANVLTF
TGTGCCAGCAGCCCAAGCCGGGACAAAAGCTCTGGGGCCAACGTCCTGACTTTC
>NA|TRBV6-5|TRBJ1-2|TRBD1
CASSYPGGKYGYTF
TGTGCCAGCAGTTACCCAGGGGGCAAATATGGCTACACCTTC
>few|TRBV5-4|TRBJ1-1|NA
CASSLFPGDTEAFF
TGTGCCAGCAGCTTGTTTCCGGGGGACACTGAAGCTTTCTTT
>NA|TRBV27|TRBJ2-7|NA
CASSLSGDGSSYEQYF
TGTGCCAGCAGTTTATCCGGGGATGGGAGCTCCTACGAGCAGTACTTC
>NA|TRBV15|TRBJ2-7|TRBD1
CATSTESGTGGFYEQYF
TGTGCCACCAGCACGGAAAGTGGTACAGGGGGGTTCTACGAGCAGTACTTC
>NA|TRBV10-3|TRBJ1-3|NA
CAISSPGTKGTGGNTIYF
TGTGCCATCAGTTCACCCGGGACTAAGGGGACCGGTGGAAACACCATATATTTT
>NA|TRBV6-1|TRBJ2-7|TRBD1
CASSGLGIGQGDEQYF
TGTGCCAGCAGTGGATTAGGAATCGGACAGGGTGACGAGCAGTACTTC
>once|TRBV27|TRBJ2-1|TRBD2
CASSHGTSGTYNEQFF
TGTGCCAGCAGTCACGGGACTAGCGGAACCTACAATGAGCAGTTCTTC
>NA|TRBV28|TRBJ2-1|NA
CASSLGSLGGRGYNEQFF
TGTGCCAGCAGTTTAGGGTCCTTAGGTGGGAGGGGGTACAATGAGCAGTTCTTC
>NA|TRBV14|TRBJ1-6|TRBD1
CASSPRQGVGSPLHF
TGTGCCAGCAGCCCCCGACAGGGAGTGGGTTCACCCCTCCACTTT
>NA|TRBV19|TRBJ2-2|NA
CASNWALGGELFF
TGTGCCAGTAATTGGGCCCTGGGCGGGGAGCTGTTTTTT
>few|TRBV28|TRBJ2-1|TRBD1
CASSLGQGSNEQFF
TGTGCCAGCAGTCTAGGACAGGGGTCCAATGAGCAGTTCTTC
>NA|TRBV7-9|TRBJ2-7|TRBD2
CSSSFGSGKPYEQYF
TGTTCCAGCAGCTTTGGTAGCGGGAAGCCCTACGAGCAGTACTTC
>NA|TRBV15|TRBJ1-2|NA
CATSKHGFGERNYGYTF
TGTGCCACCAGCAAGCACGGGTTCGGGGAGAGAAACTATGGCTACACCTTC
>NA|TRBV7-2|TRBJ2-7|TRBD2
CASSLGLAGTYEQYF
TGTGCCAGCAGCTTAGGTCTAGCGGGGACCTACGAGCAGTACTTC
>NA|TRBV2|TRBJ1-2|TRBD1
CASSDQGGDYGYTF
TGTGCCAGCAGTGATCAGGGGGGTGACTATGGCTACACCTTC
>NA|TRBV5-4|TRBJ2-1|TRBD1
CASSSGQRSSYNEQFF
TGTGCCAGCAGCTCGGGACAGCGAAGCTCCTACAATGAGCAGTTCTTC
>NA|TRBV15|TRBJ1-5|NA
CATSRDRDSNQPQHF
TGTGCCACCAGCAGAGATCGGGATAGCAATCAGCCCCAGCATTTT
>few|TRBV11-2|TRBJ2-1|NA
CASRLAPGMVNEQFF
TGTGCCAGCAGACTCGCTCCCGGGATGGTCAATGAGCAGTTCTTC
>NA|TRBV5-6|TRBJ2-1|NA
CASSLGAEQFF
TGTGCCAGCAGCTTGGGGGCTGAGCAGTTCTTC
>NA|TRBV5-6|TRBJ2-7|TRBD2
CASSPGLVGYEQYF
TGTGCCAGCAGCCCGGGACTAGTGGGCTACGAGCAGTACTTC
>NA|TRBV9|TRBJ2-1|TRBD1
CASSEPQGWHEQFF
TGTGCCAGCAGCGAGCCACAGGGGTGGCATGAGCAGTTCTTC
>NA|TRBV7-9|TRBJ2-5|TRBD1
CASSFGSTGGETQYF
TGTGCCAGCAGCTTCGGCTCCACAGGGGGCGAGACCCAGTACTTC
>NA|TRBV10-3|TRBJ2-5|TRBD2
CAISGFTSGNQETQYF
TGTGCCATCAGTGGATTCACTAGCGGGAACCAAGAGACCCAGTACTTC
>NA|TRBV7-9|TRBJ2-1|TRBD2
CSSSLGEGEQFF
TGTTCCAGCAGCTTAGGGGAGGGTGAGCAGTTCTTC
>NA|TRBV30|TRBJ2-1|NA
CAWSVSSVVNPEQFF
TGTGCCTGGAGTGTATCCTCGGTTGTGAACCCCGAGCAGTTCTTC
>NA|TRBV7-3|TRBJ2-7|NA
CASSFDPGYEQYF
TGTGCCAGCAGCTTTGACCCGGGGTACGAGCAGTACTTC